Below, 4 T cell receptor beta chains from the same sample are listed, as sequenced in a study of T cell responses to AZD1222 COVID-19 vaccine. Profiling relied on immunoSEQ multiplex PCR, and the TCRdb table lists in-frame clones only, not all of them. The table lists 120,000 or so clones, 85% to 95% of them singletons. The sample was peripheral blood, taken 28 days after the second AZD1222 dose. The receptors were gathered from an adult who received the AZD1222 COVID-19 vaccine.

The chain has TRBV5-4 and TRBJ2-7, with TRBD2 matching over 10 bases. In germline, CDR1 is SGHNT, CDR2 YYREEE (reference sequence). This CDR3 has 17 residues. V shed 4 bases and J 2 bases; nucleotides not matched to a gene: 12. This chain's CDR3 is CASSEGTSEPGAYEQYF. For the CDR3, the DNA is TGTGCCAGCAGCGAAGGGACTAGCGAGCCGGGGGCCTACGAGCAGTACTTC.

In this sample, this clone turned up a few times. This chain connects TRBV7-9 to TRBJ2-3; the match to TRBD2 covers 12 bases. This CDR3 is built from 17 residues. Germline V gene sequence: CDR1 SEHNR, CDR2 FQNEAQ (reference sequence). Trimming removed 6 bases from V and 1 base from J; junction bases left unmatched: 8. The CDR3 nucleotides read TGTGCCAGCAGTCCGGGACTAGCGGGTTCCCGCACAGATACGCAGTATTTT. It translates to CASSPGLAGSRTDTQYF.

V usage is TRBV7-9 and J usage is TRBJ2-6, with D perhaps TRBD2 (6 bases). Trimming left V 5 bases short and J 0 bases short, with 17 bases between. The CDR3 sequence is 18 residues long. CDR1 SEHNR and CDR2 FQNEAQ come from the germline V gene (reference sequence). CDR3 loop: CASSPQGLYPSGANVLTF. The CDR3 DNA reads as TGTGCCAGCAGCCCCCAGGGACTCTACCCCTCTGGGGCCAACGTCCTGACTTTC.

This rearrangement joins TRBV19 to TRBJ1-2, with TRBD1 as a possible D gene (6 bases). The CDR3 runs 13 residues. V shed 5 bases and J shed 7 bases, with 14 bases lying between them. Looked up from germline, CDR1 is LNHDA and CDR2 is SQIVND (reference sequence). The CDR3 DNA reads as TGTGCCAGTAGTCCTACAGGGAGTGGTGGCTACACCTTC. Amino acids: CASSPTGSGGYTF. Using reference TRBV19 and TRBJ1-2 for the parts outside the CDR3, the full variable domain is DGGITQSPKYLFRKEGQNVTLSCEQNLNHDAMYWYRQDPGQGLRLIYYSQIVNDFQKGDIAEGYSVSREKKESFPLTVTSAQKNPTAFYLCASSPTGSGGYTFGSGTRLTVV.